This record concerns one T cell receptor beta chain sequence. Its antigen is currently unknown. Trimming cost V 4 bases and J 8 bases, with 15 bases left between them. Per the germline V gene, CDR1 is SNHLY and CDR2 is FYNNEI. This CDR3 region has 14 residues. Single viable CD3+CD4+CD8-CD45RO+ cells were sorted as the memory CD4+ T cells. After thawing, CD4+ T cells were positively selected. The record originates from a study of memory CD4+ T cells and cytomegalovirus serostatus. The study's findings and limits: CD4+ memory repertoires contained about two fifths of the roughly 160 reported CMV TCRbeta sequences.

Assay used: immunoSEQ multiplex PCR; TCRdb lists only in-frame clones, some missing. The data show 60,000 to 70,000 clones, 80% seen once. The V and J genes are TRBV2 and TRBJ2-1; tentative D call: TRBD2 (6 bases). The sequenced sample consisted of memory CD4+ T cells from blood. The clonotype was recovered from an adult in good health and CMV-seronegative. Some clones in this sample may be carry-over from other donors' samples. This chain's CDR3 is CASSVGGGLDEQFF. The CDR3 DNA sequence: TGTGCCAGCAGTGTCGGGGGAGGATTGGATGAGCAGTTCTTC.